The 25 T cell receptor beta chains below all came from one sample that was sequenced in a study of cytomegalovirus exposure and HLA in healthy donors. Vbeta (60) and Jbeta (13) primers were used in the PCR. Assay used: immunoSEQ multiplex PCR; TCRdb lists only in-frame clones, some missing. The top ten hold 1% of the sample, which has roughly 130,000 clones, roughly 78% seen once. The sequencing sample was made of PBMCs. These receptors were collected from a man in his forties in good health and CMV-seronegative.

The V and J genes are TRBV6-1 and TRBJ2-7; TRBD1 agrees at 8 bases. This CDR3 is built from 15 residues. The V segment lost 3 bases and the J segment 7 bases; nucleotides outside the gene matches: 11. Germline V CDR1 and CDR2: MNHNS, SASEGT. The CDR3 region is CASSDGTGGDREQYF. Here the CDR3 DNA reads TGTGCCAGCAGTGACGGGACAGGCGGGGACAGGGAGCAGTACTTC.

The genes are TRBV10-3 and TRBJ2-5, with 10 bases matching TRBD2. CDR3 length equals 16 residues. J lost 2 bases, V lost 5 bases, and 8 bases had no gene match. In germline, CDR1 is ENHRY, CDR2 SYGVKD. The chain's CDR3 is CAISPKRGGGQETQYF. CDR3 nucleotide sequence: TGTGCCATCAGTCCCAAGCGGGGGGGAGGTCAAGAGACCCAGTACTTC.

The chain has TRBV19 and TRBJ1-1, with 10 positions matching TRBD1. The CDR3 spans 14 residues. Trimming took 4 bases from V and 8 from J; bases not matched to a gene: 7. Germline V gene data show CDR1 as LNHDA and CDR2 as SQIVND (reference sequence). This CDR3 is CASSTRQGATEAFF. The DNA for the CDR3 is TGTGCCAGTAGTACTCGACAGGGGGCTACCGAAGCTTTCTTT. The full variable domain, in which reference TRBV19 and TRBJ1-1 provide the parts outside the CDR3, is DGGITQSPKYLFRKEGQNVTLSCEQNLNHDAMYWYRQDPGQGLRLIYYSQIVNDFQKGDIAEGYSVSREKKESFPLTVTSAQKNPTAFYLCASSTRQGATEAFFGQGTRLTVV.

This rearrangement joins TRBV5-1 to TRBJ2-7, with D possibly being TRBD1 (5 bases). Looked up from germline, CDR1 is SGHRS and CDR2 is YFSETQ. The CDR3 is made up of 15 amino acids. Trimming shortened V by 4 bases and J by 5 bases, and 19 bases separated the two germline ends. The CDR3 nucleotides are TGCGCCAGCAGCCCGGTGGTGGGGCCCAGGGACGAGCAGTACTTC. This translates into CASSPVVGPRDEQYF.

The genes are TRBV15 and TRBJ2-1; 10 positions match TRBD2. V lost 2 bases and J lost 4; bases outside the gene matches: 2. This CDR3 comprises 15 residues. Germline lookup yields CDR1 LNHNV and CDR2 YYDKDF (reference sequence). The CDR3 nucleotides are TGTGCCACCAGCAGAACTAGCGGGGATTACAATGAGCAGTTCTTC. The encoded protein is CATSRTSGDYNEQFF.

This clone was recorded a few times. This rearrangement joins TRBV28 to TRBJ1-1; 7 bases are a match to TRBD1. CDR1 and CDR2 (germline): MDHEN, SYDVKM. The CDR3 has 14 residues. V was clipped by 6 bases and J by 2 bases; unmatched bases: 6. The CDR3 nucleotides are TGTGCCAGCAGCCCCGGGACAGTTAACACTGAAGCTTTCTTT. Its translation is CASSPGTVNTEAFF.

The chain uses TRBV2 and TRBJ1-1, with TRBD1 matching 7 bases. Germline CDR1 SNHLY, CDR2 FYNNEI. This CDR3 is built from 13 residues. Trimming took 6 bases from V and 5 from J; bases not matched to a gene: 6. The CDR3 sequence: CASRPAGGTEAFF. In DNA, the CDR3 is TGTGCCAGCAGACCCGCAGGGGGGACTGAAGCTTTCTTT. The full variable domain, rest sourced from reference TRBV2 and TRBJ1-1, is EPEVTQTPSHQVTQMGQEVILRCVPISNHLYFYWYRQILGQKVEFLVSFYNNEISEKSEIFDDQFSVERPDGSNFTLKIRSTKLEDSAMYFCASRPAGGTEAFFGQGTRLTVV.

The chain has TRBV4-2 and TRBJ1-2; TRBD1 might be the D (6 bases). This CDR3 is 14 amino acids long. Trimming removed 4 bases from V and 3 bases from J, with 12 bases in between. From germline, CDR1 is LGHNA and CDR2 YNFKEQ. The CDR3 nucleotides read TGTGCCAGCAGCCCGAGACAGGCCGACTATGGCTACACCTTC. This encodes CASSPRQADYGYTF.

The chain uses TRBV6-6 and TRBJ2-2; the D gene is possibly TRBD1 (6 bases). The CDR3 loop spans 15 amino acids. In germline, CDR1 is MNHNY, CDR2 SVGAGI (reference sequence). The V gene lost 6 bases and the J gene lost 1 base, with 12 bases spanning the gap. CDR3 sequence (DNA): TGTGCCAGCAGAGAGAGGGGGAAGAACACCGGGGAGCTGTTTTTT. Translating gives CASRERGKNTGELFF.

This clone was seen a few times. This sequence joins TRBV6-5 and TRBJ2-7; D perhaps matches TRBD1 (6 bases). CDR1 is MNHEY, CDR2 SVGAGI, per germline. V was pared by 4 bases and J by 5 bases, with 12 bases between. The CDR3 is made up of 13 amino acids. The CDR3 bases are TGTGCCAGCAGTTTTGGGCAGGGGAACGAGCAGTACTTC. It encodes CASSFGQGNEQYF.

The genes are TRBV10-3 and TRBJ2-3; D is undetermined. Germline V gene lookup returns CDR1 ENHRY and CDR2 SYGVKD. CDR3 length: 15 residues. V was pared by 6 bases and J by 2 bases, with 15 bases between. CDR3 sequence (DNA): TGTGCCATCAGGCAGTCGTTTGAGGTCACAGATACGCAGTATTTT. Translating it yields CAIRQSFEVTDTQYF.

The CDR3 region is CASSLSGGFSYEQYF. The CDR3 DNA reads TGTGCCAGCAGCTTAAGCGGGGGGTTCTCCTACGAGCAGTACTTC. The chain has TRBV7-8 and TRBJ2-7; 9 bases line up with TRBD2. Trimming at V came to 2 bases and at J to 0 bases, leaving 2 bases not matched to a gene. This CDR3 contains 15 residues. CDR1 and CDR2 from the germline V gene are SGHVS and FQNEAQ.

CDR3: CASSLGGAGTDTQYF. In DNA form, the CDR3 reads TGTGCCAGCAGTTTAGGAGGGGCGGGCACAGATACGCAGTATTTT. This chain connects TRBV28 to TRBJ2-3; TRBD2 might be the D (6 bases). Deletions cut 2 bases from V and 1 base from J, with 10 bases between. Germline V CDR1 and CDR2: MDHEN, SYDVKM. This CDR3 is built from 15 residues.

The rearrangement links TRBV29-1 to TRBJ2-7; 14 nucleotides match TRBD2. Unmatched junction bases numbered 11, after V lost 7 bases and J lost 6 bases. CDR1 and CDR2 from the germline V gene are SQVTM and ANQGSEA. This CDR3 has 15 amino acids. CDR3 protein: CSATRLAGGPSEQYF. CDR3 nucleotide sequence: TGCAGCGCTACCCGACTAGCGGGAGGGCCCTCCGAGCAGTACTTC.

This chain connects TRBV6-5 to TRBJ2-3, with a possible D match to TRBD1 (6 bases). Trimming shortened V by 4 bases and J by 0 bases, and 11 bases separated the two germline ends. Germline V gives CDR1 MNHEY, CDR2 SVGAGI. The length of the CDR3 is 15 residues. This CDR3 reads CASSSTGMSTDTQYF. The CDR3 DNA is TGTGCCAGCAGTTCCACAGGGATGAGCACAGATACGCAGTATTTT.

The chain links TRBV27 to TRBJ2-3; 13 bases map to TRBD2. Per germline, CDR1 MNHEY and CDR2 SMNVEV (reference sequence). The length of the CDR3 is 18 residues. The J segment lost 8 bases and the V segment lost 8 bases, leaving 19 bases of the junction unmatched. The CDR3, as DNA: TGTGCCAGCGGATATGGTGGGGGGACTAGCGGGAACGTTGGTACGCAGTATTTT. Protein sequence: CASGYGGGTSGNVGTQYF.

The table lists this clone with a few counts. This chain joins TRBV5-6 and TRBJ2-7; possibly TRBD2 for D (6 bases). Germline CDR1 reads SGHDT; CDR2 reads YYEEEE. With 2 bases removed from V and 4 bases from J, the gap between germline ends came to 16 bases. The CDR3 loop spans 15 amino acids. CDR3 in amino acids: CASSLTGTGVYEQYF. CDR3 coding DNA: TGTGCCAGCAGCTTAACCGGGACTGGCGTTTACGAGCAGTACTTC. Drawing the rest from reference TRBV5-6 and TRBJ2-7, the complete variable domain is DAGVTQSPTHLIKTRGQQVTLRCSPKSGHDTVSWYQQALGQGPQFIFQYYEEEERQRGNFPDRFSGHQFPNYSSELNVNALLLGDSALYLCASSLTGTGVYEQYFGPGTRLTVT.

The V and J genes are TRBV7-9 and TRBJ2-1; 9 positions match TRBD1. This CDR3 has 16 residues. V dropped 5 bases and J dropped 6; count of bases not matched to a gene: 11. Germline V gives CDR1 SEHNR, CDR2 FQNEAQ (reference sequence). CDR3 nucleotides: TGTGCCAGCAGCCCTCTTCCGGGACAGGGTAGCAATGAGCAGTTCTTC. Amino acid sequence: CASSPLPGQGSNEQFF.

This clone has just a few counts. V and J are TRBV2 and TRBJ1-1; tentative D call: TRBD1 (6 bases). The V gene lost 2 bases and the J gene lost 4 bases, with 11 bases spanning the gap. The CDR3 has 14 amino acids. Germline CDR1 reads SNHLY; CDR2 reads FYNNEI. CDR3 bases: TGTGCCAGCAGTGAACAGGGGCTCAGCACTGAAGCTTTCTTT. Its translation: CASSEQGLSTEAFF.

CDR3 bases: TGTGCCAGCAGCCTCCGGACAGGGCAAGAGACCCAGTACTTC. This encodes CASSLRTGQETQYF. The V gene is TRBV14, the J gene TRBJ2-5; 8 nucleotides agree with TRBD1. V lost 4 bases to trimming and J lost 2 bases; unmatched junction nucleotides: 3. The CDR3 is 14 residues long. CDR1 and CDR2 (germline): SGHDN, FVKESK.

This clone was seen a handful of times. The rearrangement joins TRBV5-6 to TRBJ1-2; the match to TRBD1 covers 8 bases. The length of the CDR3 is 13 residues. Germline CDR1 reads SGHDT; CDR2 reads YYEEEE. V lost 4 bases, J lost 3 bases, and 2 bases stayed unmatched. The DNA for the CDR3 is TGTGCCAGCAGCGCGGGACAGGACTATGGCTACACCTTC. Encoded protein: CASSAGQDYGYTF. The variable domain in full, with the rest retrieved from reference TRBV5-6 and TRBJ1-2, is DAGVTQSPTHLIKTRGQQVTLRCSPKSGHDTVSWYQQALGQGPQFIFQYYEEEERQRGNFPDRFSGHQFPNYSSELNVNALLLGDSALYLCASSAGQDYGYTFGSGTRLTVV.

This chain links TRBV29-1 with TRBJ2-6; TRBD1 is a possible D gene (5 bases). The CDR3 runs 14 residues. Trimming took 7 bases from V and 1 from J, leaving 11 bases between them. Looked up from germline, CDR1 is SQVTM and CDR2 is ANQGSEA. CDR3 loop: CSATGPSGANVLTF. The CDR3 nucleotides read TGCAGCGCTACAGGCCCATCTGGGGCCAACGTCCTGACTTTC.

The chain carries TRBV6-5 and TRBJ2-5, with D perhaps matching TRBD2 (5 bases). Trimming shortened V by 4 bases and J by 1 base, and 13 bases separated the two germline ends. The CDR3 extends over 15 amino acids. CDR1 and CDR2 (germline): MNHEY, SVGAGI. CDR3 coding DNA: TGTGCCAGCAGTTTGAGGGCGGGCAGCCAAGAGACCCAGTACTTC. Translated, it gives CASSLRAGSQETQYF.

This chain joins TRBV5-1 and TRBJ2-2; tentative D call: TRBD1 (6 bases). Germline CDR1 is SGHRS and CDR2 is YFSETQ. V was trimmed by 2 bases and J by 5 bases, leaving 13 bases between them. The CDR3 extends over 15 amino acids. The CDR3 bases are TGCGCCAGCAGCTTCGACAGGCCTACTACCGGGGAGCTGTTTTTT. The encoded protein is CASSFDRPTTGELFF.

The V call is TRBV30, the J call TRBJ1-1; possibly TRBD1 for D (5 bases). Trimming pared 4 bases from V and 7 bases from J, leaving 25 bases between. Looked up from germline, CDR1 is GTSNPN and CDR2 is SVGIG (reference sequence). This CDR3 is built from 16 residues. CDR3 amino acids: CAWNDRAGGRRLEAFF. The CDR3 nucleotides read TGTGCCTGGAACGACCGGGCCGGGGGTAGACGGCTTGAAGCTTTCTTT.